This TCR beta chain originates from a study of blood T cell repertoires in COVID-19. Across the whole study: Sites in the United States, Italy and Spain provided acute and convalescent COVID-19 samples. The cDNA or gDNA used as material had been derived from T cells, B-cell-depleted T cells, or PBMCs.

Germline CDR1 and CDR2: MNHEY and SVGAGI. This CDR3 is built from 14 residues. V was pared by 6 bases and J by 1 base, with 12 bases between. The authors' processing: Estimation of nucleated cell counts was performed using reference gene primer amplification. The method was immunoSEQ multiplex PCR; TCRdb's version includes in-frame clones alone and lacks a portion of them. The DNA was the basis for D and trimming; V, J and clone size are from that table. The table has more than 80,000 clones, around 75% seen once; the top ten hold approximately 0.9%. The J gene is TRBJ1-1, the V gene TRBV6-5; D might be TRBD1 (6 bases). The TCR originated in a human donor with acute or convalescent COVID-19. The donor label of this sample is uncertain. Specimen: peripheral blood. CDR3 in DNA: TGTGCCAGCAGGTCGGGGGGCGGGAACACTGAAGCTTTCTTT. This sequence encodes CASRSGGGNTEAFF.